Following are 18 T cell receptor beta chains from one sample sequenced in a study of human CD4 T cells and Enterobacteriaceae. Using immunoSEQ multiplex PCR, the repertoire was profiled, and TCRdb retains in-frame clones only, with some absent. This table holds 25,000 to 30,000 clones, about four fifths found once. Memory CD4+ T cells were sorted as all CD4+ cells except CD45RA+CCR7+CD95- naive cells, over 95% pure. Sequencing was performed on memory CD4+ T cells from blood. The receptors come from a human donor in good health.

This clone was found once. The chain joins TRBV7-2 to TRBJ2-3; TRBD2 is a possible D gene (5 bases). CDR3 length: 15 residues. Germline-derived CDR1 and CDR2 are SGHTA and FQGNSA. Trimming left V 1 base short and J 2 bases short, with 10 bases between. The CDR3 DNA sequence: TGTGCCAGCAGCTTAGGGGCGGGCCCCACAGATACGCAGTATTTT. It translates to CASSLGAGPTDTQYF.

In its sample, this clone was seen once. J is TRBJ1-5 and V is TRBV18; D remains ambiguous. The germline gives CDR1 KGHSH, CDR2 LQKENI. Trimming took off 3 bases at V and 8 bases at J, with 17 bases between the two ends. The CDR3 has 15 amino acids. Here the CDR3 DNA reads TGTGCCAGCTCACCGGGCGGTAGGGCCGGGGAGCCCCAGCATTTT. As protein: CASSPGGRAGEPQHF.

The CDR3 DNA reads TGTGCCAGCAGCGACACTAGCGGGCTCTCCACAGATACGCAGTATTTT. Its translation: CASSDTSGLSTDTQYF. This chain joins TRBV5-5 and TRBJ2-3, with 9 bases lining up with TRBD2. Unmatched junction bases numbered 8, after V lost 4 bases and J lost 2 bases. The CDR3 is made up of 16 amino acids. The germline CDR1 and CDR2 sequences are SGHKS and YYEKEE (reference sequence).

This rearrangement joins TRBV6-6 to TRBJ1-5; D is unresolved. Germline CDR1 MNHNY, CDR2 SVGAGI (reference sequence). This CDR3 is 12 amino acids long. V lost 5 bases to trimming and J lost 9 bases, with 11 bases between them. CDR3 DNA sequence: TGTGCCAGCAGTCCAGGTAATACGCCCCAGCATTTT. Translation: CASSPGNTPQHF.

The CDR3 protein is CASSYSGTGGYEQYF. CDR3 bases: TGTGCCAGCAGTTACTCCGGGACAGGGGGCTACGAGCAGTACTTC. The chain uses TRBV6-5 and TRBJ2-7, with 11 nucleotides matching TRBD1. Trimming removed 0 bases from V and 3 bases from J; junction bases left unmatched: 1. The CDR3 extends over 15 amino acids. The germline V gene encodes CDR1 MNHEY and CDR2 SVGAGI.

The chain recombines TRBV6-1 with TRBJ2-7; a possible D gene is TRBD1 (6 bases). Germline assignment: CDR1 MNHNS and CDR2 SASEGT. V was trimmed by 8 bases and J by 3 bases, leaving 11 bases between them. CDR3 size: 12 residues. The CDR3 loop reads CASGGDNYEQYF. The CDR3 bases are TGTGCCAGCGGTGGGGACAACTACGAGCAGTACTTC.

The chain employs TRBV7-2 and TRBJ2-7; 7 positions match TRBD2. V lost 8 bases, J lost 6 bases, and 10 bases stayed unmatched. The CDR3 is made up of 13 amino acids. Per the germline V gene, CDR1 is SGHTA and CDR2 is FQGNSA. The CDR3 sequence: CASSLAAATEQYF. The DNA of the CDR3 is TGTGCCAGCTCGCTAGCGGCCGCAACCGAGCAGTACTTC.

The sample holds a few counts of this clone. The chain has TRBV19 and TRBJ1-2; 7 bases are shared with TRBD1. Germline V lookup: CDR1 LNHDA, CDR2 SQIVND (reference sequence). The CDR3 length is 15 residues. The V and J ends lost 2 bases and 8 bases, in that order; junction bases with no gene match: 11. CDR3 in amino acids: CASSISGQVSRGYTF. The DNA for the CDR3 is TGTGCCAGTAGTATAAGTGGACAGGTATCGAGGGGCTACACCTTC.

In DNA form, the CDR3 reads TGCGCCAGCAGCTTGACGCCCGGGGGCTCTGTCTCCTACGAGCAGTACTTC. The encoded protein is CASSLTPGGSVSYEQYF. The V gene is TRBV5-1, the J gene TRBJ2-7; D is tentatively TRBD1 or TRBD2 (6 bases each). The CDR3 has 17 amino acids. Germline V gene lookup returns CDR1 SGHRS and CDR2 YFSETQ. V shed 1 base and J shed 0 bases, with 17 bases lying between them.

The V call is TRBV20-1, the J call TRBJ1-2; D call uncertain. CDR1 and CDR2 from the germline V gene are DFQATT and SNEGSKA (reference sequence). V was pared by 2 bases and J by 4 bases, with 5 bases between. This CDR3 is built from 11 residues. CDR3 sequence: CSARNVYGYTF. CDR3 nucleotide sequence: TGCAGTGCTAGAAACGTCTATGGCTACACCTTC.

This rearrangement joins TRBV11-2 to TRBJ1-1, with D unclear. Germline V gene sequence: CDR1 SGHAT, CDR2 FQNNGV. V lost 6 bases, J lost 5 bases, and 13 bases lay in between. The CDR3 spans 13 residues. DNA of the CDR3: TGTGCCAGCAGTATGTTATCGAGTACTGAAGCTTTCTTT. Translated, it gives CASSMLSSTEAFF.

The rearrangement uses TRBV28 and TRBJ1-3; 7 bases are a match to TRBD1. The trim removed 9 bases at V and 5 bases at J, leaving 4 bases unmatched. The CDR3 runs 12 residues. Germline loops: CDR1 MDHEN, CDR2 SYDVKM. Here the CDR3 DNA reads TGTGCCAGTCAGACAGGGAGAAACACCATATATTTT. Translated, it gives CASQTGRNTIYF. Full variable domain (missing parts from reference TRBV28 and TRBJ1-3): DVKVTQSSRYLVKRTGEKVFLECVQDMDHENMFWYRQDPGLGLRLIYFSYDVKMKEKGDIPEGYSVSREKKERFSLILESASTNQTSMYLCASQTGRNTIYFGEGSWLTVV.

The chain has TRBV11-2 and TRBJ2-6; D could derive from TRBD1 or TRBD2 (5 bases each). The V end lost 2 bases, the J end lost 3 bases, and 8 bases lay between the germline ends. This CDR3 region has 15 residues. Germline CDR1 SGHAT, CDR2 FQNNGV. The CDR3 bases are TGTGCCAGCAGCTTATCTGGGGGTGGGGCCAACGTCCTGACTTTC. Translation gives CASSLSGGGANVLTF.

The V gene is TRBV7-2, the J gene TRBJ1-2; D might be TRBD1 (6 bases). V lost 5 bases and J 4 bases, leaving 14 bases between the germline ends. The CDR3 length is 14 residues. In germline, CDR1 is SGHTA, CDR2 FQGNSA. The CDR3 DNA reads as TGTGCCAGCAGCCCCCGGACAGCTTCCTATGGCTACACCTTC. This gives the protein CASSPRTASYGYTF. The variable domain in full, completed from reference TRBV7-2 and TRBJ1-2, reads GAGVSQSPSNKVTEKGKDVELRCDPISGHTALYWYRQSLGQGLEFLIYFQGNSAPDKSGLPSDRFSAERTGGSVSTLTIQRTQQEDSAVYLCASSPRTASYGYTFGSGTRLTVV.

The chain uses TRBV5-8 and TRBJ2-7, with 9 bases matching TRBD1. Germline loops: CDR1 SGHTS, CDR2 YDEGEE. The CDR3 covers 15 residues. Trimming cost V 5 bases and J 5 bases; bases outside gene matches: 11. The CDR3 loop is CASRQTGGGSDEQYF. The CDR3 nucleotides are TGTGCCAGCAGACAGACAGGGGGGGGTAGCGACGAGCAGTACTTC.

The CDR3 is CASSLRTESYGYTF. CDR3 DNA: TGTGCCAGCAGCTTAAGGACGGAGAGCTATGGCTACACCTTC. The chain has TRBV7-8 and TRBJ1-2; D uncertain. Germline V gives CDR1 SGHVS, CDR2 FQNEAQ. This CDR3 is 14 amino acids long. V was trimmed by 2 bases and J by 4 bases, leaving 11 bases between them.

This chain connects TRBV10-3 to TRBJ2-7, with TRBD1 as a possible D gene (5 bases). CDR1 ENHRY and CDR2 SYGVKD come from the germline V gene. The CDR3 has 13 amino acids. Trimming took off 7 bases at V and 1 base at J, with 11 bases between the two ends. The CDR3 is CAIKPRDSYEQYF. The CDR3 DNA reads TGTGCCATCAAACCCAGGGATTCCTACGAGCAGTACTTC.

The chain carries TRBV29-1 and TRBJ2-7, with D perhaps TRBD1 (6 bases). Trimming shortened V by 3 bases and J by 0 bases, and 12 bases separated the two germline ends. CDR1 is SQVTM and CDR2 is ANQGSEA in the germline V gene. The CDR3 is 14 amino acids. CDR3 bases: TGCAGCGTTGAGAGGGGGTCGAACTCCTACGAGCAGTACTTC. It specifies CSVERGSNSYEQYF.